The 20 T cell receptor beta chains in this list originate from one sample, sequenced in a study of cytomegalovirus exposure and HLA in healthy donors. Method: immunoSEQ multiplex PCR; TCRdb's copy keeps in-frame clones and lacks some. The top ten clones hold about 3% of a sample with approximately 210,000 clones, around 88% of them seen once. Sequenced: PBMCs. All receptors derive from a woman between 18 and 29 years old in good health and CMV-seronegative.

The chain recombines TRBV2 with TRBJ2-6; D is perhaps TRBD1 (6 bases). Germline CDR1 and CDR2: SNHLY and FYNNEI. The CDR3 runs 15 residues. The V end was cut by 8 bases, the J end by 0 bases, with 11 bases between. CDR3 residues: CASGGGVSGANVLTF. DNA of the CDR3: TGTGCCAGCGGGGGCGGAGTCTCTGGGGCCAACGTCCTGACTTTC.

This sequence joins TRBV6-4 and TRBJ2-3; 7 bases fit TRBD1. V gave up 0 bases and J gave up 5 bases; unmatched junction bases: 5. The CDR3 extends over 15 amino acids. Looked up from germline, CDR1 is MRHNA and CDR2 is SNTAGT. CDR3 DNA: TGTGCCAGCAGTGACTCTGGACAGGACTTAGATACGCAGTATTTT. Its translation: CASSDSGQDLDTQYF.

As to this clone: An end of the junction does not agree with germline; a read error may underlie this. J is TRBJ2-7 and V is TRBV7-6, with 7 bases lining up with TRBD2. The CDR3 is 12 amino acids. Germline loops: CDR1 SGHVS, CDR2 FNYEAQ. The CDR3 region is CASSSHMGGLAF. The CDR3 bases are TGTGCCAGCAGTTCACATATGGGGGGGTTAGCCTTC.

This clone has just one count. CDR3: CASSFLGSAGDTQYF. CDR3 DNA sequence: TGCGCCAGCAGCTTTCTAGGCAGCGCAGGGGATACGCAGTATTTT. This rearrangement joins TRBV5-1 to TRBJ2-3; tentatively, D is TRBD1 (5 bases). Trimming removed 2 bases at V and 6 bases at J, with 16 bases between. The CDR3 has 15 residues. Germline loops: CDR1 SGHRS, CDR2 YFSETQ. The full variable domain, completed using reference TRBV5-1 and TRBJ2-3, is KAGVTQTPRYLIKTRGQQVTLSCSPISGHRSVSWYQQTPGQGLQFLFEYFSETQRNKGNFPGRFSGRQFSNSRSEMNVSTLELGDSALYLCASSFLGSAGDTQYFGPGTRLTVL.

This chain joins TRBV25-1 and TRBJ1-3; D ambiguous. V gave up 2 bases and J gave up 2 bases, with 13 bases separating them. Germline loops: CDR1 MGHDK, CDR2 SYGVNS. This CDR3 contains 16 residues. The CDR3 spells CASSETRSVPGNTIYF. In DNA, the CDR3 is TGTGCCAGCAGTGAAACCCGGTCGGTCCCTGGAAACACCATATATTTT.

The chain is built from TRBV11-2 and TRBJ2-7; D remains unclear. V dropped 3 bases and J dropped 6 bases, with 9 bases sitting between them. In germline, CDR1 is SGHAT, CDR2 FQNNGV. CDR3 length equals 12 residues. CDR3 loop: CASSFLGSEQYF. CDR3 nucleotide sequence: TGTGCCAGCAGCTTCTTGGGCTCCGAGCAGTACTTC.

The genes are TRBV27 and TRBJ2-7; 11 nucleotides agree with TRBD2. The V gene's germline CDR1 is MNHEY and CDR2 SMNVEV (reference sequence). The CDR3 spans 18 residues. V gave up 4 bases and J gave up 4 bases; unmatched junction bases: 15. The CDR3 protein is CASSSITSGRQRGYEQYF. CDR3 nucleotide sequence: TGTGCCAGCAGTTCTATCACTAGCGGGAGACAGAGAGGGTACGAGCAGTACTTC.

This clone occurred once. The chain carries TRBV27 and TRBJ2-7; D is unclear. CDR1 MNHEY and CDR2 SMNVEV come from the germline V gene (reference sequence). V lost 10 bases to trimming and J lost 1 base, with 20 bases between them. The CDR3 spans 15 residues. Here the CDR3 reads CATRPSLVASYEQYF. The CDR3 DNA reads as TGTGCCACCCGTCCGTCCCTCGTGGCATCCTACGAGCAGTACTTC.

The sample holds a few counts of this clone. This chain uses TRBV9 with TRBJ1-2; no definite D call. The V gene lost 2 bases and the J gene lost 1 base, with 3 bases spanning the gap. The CDR3 has 12 amino acids. CDR1 SGDLS and CDR2 YYNGEE come from the germline V gene. CDR3 in amino acids: CASSVLNYGYTF. DNA of the CDR3: TGTGCCAGCAGCGTTCTTAACTATGGCTACACCTTC.

This chain joins TRBV28 and TRBJ1-1; D uncertain. V lost 3 bases and J 5 bases, leaving 13 bases between the germline ends. Germline V gene lookup returns CDR1 MDHEN and CDR2 SYDVKM. The CDR3 contains 14 residues. This CDR3 reads CASSFTTPGTEAFF. For the CDR3, the DNA is TGTGCCAGCAGTTTCACCACCCCGGGAACTGAAGCTTTCTTT.

Turning to this clone: The junction shows a germline mismatch at one end, possibly a read error. V usage is TRBV7-7 and J usage is TRBJ2-7; TRBD2 matches 7 bases. The germline V gene encodes CDR1 SSHAT and CDR2 FNYEAQ (reference sequence). The CDR3 runs 14 residues. The CDR3 coding sequence is TGTGCTAGCAGCTTAAGCGCGGGGGCCTACGAGCAGTACTTC. This encodes CASSLSAGAYEQYF.

The V gene is TRBV30, the J gene TRBJ2-2; no clear D gene. The germline CDR1 and CDR2 sequences are GTSNPN and SVGIG (reference sequence). The CDR3 extends over 13 amino acids. Between the trimmed V and J ends, which lost 4 bases and 5 bases, there was a span of 11 bases. The CDR3 region is CAWNLVETGELFF. DNA of the CDR3: TGTGCCTGGAACCTCGTAGAGACCGGGGAGCTGTTTTTT.

J is TRBJ2-4 and V is TRBV23-1; no firm D call. TRBV23-1 is flagged as an ORF with uncertain function. This CDR3 region has 18 residues. Trimming pared 6 bases from V and 0 bases from J, leaving 21 bases between. The CDR3: CASRIPDHTELAKNIQYF. CDR3 nucleotide sequence: TGCGCCAGCAGAATCCCCGACCACACAGAACTAGCCAAAAACATTCAGTACTTC.

The rearrangement links TRBV28 to TRBJ1-1, with unresolved D. The V and J ends lost 11 bases and 1 base respectively, with 8 bases between them. Per germline, CDR1 MDHEN and CDR2 SYDVKM. The CDR3 consists of 11 residues. Here the CDR3 reads CACGRNTEAFF. The CDR3 bases are TGTGCCTGTGGGCGGAACACTGAAGCTTTCTTT.

The chain recombines TRBV5-1 with TRBJ2-3; D may be TRBD2 (6 bases). Germline V gene lookup returns CDR1 SGHRS and CDR2 YFSETQ. Trimming took off 4 bases at V and 2 bases at J, with 11 bases between the two ends. The CDR3 contains 14 residues. CDR3 sequence: CASSRGLTTDTQYF. In nucleotides, the CDR3 is TGCGCCAGCAGCCGGGGACTGACCACAGATACGCAGTATTTT.

The count of this clone is one. The chain links TRBV11-2 to TRBJ1-1; weak D call: TRBD1 (6 bases). Per germline, CDR1 SGHAT and CDR2 FQNNGV. CDR3 length: 16 amino acids. Trimming cost V 3 bases and J 3 bases, with 17 bases left between them. The CDR3: CASSLTGWLGYTEAFF. CDR3 nucleotides: TGTGCCAGCAGCTTGACAGGTTGGCTGGGGTACACTGAAGCTTTCTTT.

The chain recombines TRBV18 with TRBJ1-5; unclear D gene. V was clipped by 3 bases and J by 3 bases, with 9 bases between them. Germline assignment: CDR1 KGHSH and CDR2 LQKENI. The CDR3 spans 14 residues. The CDR3 DNA sequence: TGTGCCAGCTCACCGGGTGGGCCCAATCAGCCCCAGCATTTT. It translates to CASSPGGPNQPQHF.

V usage is TRBV4-3 and J usage is TRBJ1-5; no reliable D call. The CDR3 spans 13 residues. The germline gives CDR1 LGHNA, CDR2 YSLEER. Trimming left V 3 bases short and J 7 bases short, with 10 bases between. In nucleotides, the CDR3 is TGCGCCAGCAGCCAGGGCACGGGGCAGCCCCAGCATTTT. It translates to CASSQGTGQPQHF.

The chain is built from TRBV9 and TRBJ1-5; 7 bases align to TRBD1. The CDR3 runs 15 residues. The J segment lost 6 bases and the V segment lost 3 bases, leaving 9 bases of the junction unmatched. The germline gives CDR1 SGDLS, CDR2 YYNGEE. The CDR3 nucleotides are TGTGCCAGCAGCGCAACCGGGACAGCGAGTCAGCCCCAGCATTTT. Translated, it gives CASSATGTASQPQHF.

This clone was seen a handful of times. Other DNA sequences in the same sample also yield this CDR3. The V and J genes are TRBV27 and TRBJ1-1; TRBD1 is a possible D gene (5 bases). Germline-derived CDR1 and CDR2 are MNHEY and SMNVEV (reference sequence). V was trimmed by 2 bases and J by 1 base, leaving 5 bases between them. The CDR3 extends over 13 amino acids. The CDR3 loop is CASSLRGNTEAFF. CDR3 bases: TGTGCCAGCAGTTTAAGGGGGAACACTGAAGCTTTCTTT.